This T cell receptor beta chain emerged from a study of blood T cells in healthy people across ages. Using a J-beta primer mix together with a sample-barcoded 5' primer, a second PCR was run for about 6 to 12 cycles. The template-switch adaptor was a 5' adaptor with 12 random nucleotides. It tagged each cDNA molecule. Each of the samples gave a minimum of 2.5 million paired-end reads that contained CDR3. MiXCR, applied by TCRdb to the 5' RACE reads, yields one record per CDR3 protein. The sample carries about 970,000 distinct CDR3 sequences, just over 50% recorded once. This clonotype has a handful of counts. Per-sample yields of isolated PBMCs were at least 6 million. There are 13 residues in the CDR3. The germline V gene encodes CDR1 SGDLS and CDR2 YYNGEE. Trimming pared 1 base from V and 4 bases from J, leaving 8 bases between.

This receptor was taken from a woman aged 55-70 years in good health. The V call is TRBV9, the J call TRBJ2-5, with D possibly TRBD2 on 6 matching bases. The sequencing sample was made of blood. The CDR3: CASSVHGGETQYF. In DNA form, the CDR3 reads TGTGCCAGCAGCGTACACGGGGGAGAGACCCAGTACTTC.